What follows are 27 T cell receptor beta chains derived from one specimen sequenced in a study of T cells in Graves' hyperthyroidism and ophthalmopathy. The CDR3 regions of TCR beta were amplified from RNA transcripts. HTBI primers were employed in a first-round RT-PCR of the TCR CDR3. A single record per CDR3 protein comes from TCRdb applying MiXCR to the multiplex PCR reads. The repertoire holds approximately 430,000 distinct CDR3 sequences, with approximately 15% as singletons. The sequenced material came from blood. The receptors here all came from a man between 18 and 29 years old with Graves' ophthalmopathy.

This clonotype showed up many times. In DNA, the CDR3 is TGTGCCAGCCAGGGAGGTGGCGAAAAACTGTTTTTT. It yields the protein CASQGGGEKLFF. J is TRBJ1-4 and V is TRBV5-5; a weak D match, TRBD1 (5 bases). CDR3 length equals 12 residues. Germline V lookup: CDR1 SGHKS, CDR2 YYEKEE (reference sequence). Trimming removed 7 bases at V and 8 bases at J, with 12 bases between.

This clonotype was seen many times. V usage is TRBV12-3 or TRBV12-4 and J usage is TRBJ2-3; D might be TRBD2 (6 bases). The CDR3 runs to 14 residues. V was trimmed by 9 bases and J by 0 bases, leaving 13 bases between them. The CDR3 sequence is CASAWGTSTDTQYF. CDR3 sequence (DNA): TGTGCCAGTGCTTGGGGGACTAGCACAGATACGCAGTATTTT.

Ten or more counts support this clonotype. CDR3 nucleotide sequence: TGTGCCAGCAGTCCGGGACAGGGATTAGGAAATAATTCACCCCTCCACTTT. The encoded protein is CASSPGQGLGNNSPLHF. The chain joins TRBV27 to TRBJ1-6, with TRBD1 matching over 9 bases. The CDR3 is 17 residues long. CDR1 MNHEY and CDR2 SMNVEV come from the germline V gene (reference sequence). The V gene end was trimmed by 5 bases and the J gene end by 5 bases; junction bases not matched to a gene: 10.

This clonotype was detected only a few times. The CDR3 spells CASSKAGVPGELFF. CDR3 coding DNA: TGTGCCAGCAGCAAAGCGGGGGTCCCCGGGGAGCTGTTTTTT. The J gene is TRBJ2-2, the V gene TRBV13; 8 bases match TRBD2. Trimming removed 5 bases from V and 6 bases from J; junction bases left unmatched: 5. There are 14 residues in the CDR3. Looked up from germline, CDR1 is PRHDT and CDR2 is FYEKMQ (reference sequence).

Points on this clonotype: The junction shows a germline mismatch at one end, possibly a read error. The V call is TRBV19, the J call TRBJ1-1; 7 bases line up with TRBD1. Germline lookup yields CDR1 LNHDA and CDR2 SQIVND (reference sequence). The CDR3 is 14 amino acids. The CDR3 protein is CASSLTGPNTEASF. The CDR3 bases are TGTGCCAGTAGTCTGACAGGGCCGAACACTGAAGCTTCCTTT.

This clonotype was observed many times. The chain links TRBV7-9 to TRBJ2-1; D is unclear. Between the trimmed V and J ends, which lost 5 bases and 6 bases, there was a span of 17 bases. The CDR3 has 15 residues. Germline lookup yields CDR1 SEHNR and CDR2 FQNEAQ (reference sequence). The CDR3 region is CASSHGAAGVNEQFF. The CDR3 DNA follows: TGTGCCAGCAGCCACGGCGCGGCAGGTGTCAATGAGCAGTTCTTC.

This clonotype was found many times. The V gene is TRBV6-2 or TRBV6-3, the J gene TRBJ2-1; tentatively, D is TRBD1 or TRBD2 (6 bases each). From germline, CDR1 is MNHEY and CDR2 SVGEGT. The CDR3 has 20 residues. V lost 6 bases and J 4 bases, leaving 31 bases between the germline ends. DNA for the CDR3: TGTGCCAGCAGCCTACGACCGGGACGGCTAGTGGGGGGCCGGTACAATGAGCAGTTCTTC. Its translation is CASSLRPGRLVGGRYNEQFF.

Note on this clonotype: This clone may be a read error of a much larger clone one base away. The gene calls are TRBV5-1 and TRBJ1-5, with TRBD1 as a possible D gene (5 bases). In germline, CDR1 is SGHRS, CDR2 YFSETQ. V lost 4 bases, J lost 7 bases, and 18 bases lay in between. CDR3 length equals 15 residues. DNA of the CDR3: TGCGCCAGCAGCCTGGATTCCGAGGAGGGGCAGCCCCAGCATTTT. Its translation: CASSLDSEEGQPQHF.

At least ten counts were recorded for this clonotype. The chain links TRBV11-3 to TRBJ2-3, with no clear D. Germline-derived CDR1 and CDR2 are SGHNT and YENEEA. The CDR3 has 12 amino acids. V was pared by 4 bases and J by 8 bases, with 10 bases between. DNA of the CDR3: TGTGCCAGCAGCTCCCTCGCAGGTACGCAGTATTTT. Translated, it gives CASSSLAGTQYF. Together with reference TRBV11-3 and TRBJ2-3, the CDR3 gives the full variable domain: EAGVVQSPRYKIIEKKQPVAFWCNPISGHNTLYWYLQNLGQGPELLIRYENEEAVDDSQLPKDRFSAERLKGVDSTLKIQPAELGDSAVYLCASSSLAGTQYFGPGTRLTVL.

This clonotype was detected ten times or more. The chain is built from TRBV7-3 and TRBJ2-7; weak D call: TRBD2 (5 bases). Germline V gene sequence: CDR1 SGHTA, CDR2 FQGTGA. This CDR3 is 15 amino acids long. Trimming removed 1 base at V and 3 bases at J, with 13 bases between. The chain's CDR3 is CASSLKRGAGYEQYF. As DNA, the CDR3 is TGTGCCAGCAGCTTAAAACGGGGAGCTGGCTACGAGCAGTACTTC.

This clonotype has a count of ten or more. V usage is TRBV19 and J usage is TRBJ1-2, with 10 bases matching TRBD1. Per the germline V gene, CDR1 is LNHDA and CDR2 is SQIVND (reference sequence). The CDR3 covers 14 residues. Unmatched junction bases numbered 6, after V lost 6 bases and J lost 5 bases. CDR3 loop: CASRWTGGLYGYTF. CDR3 DNA: TGTGCCAGTAGGTGGACAGGGGGATTGTATGGCTACACCTTC.

This clonotype occurred many times. The V call is TRBV12-3 or TRBV12-4, the J call TRBJ2-3, with D unclear. The V gene lost 0 bases and the J gene lost 6 bases, with 10 bases spanning the gap. The CDR3 runs 14 residues. The CDR3 coding sequence is TGTGCCAGCAGTTTAGCCCACAGAGTGGATACGCAGTATTTT. Its translation: CASSLAHRVDTQYF.

In this sample, this clonotype turned up many times. The chain has TRBV4-1 and TRBJ2-7, with D perhaps TRBD2 (5 bases). Germline lookup yields CDR1 MGHRA and CDR2 YSYEKL. The V end was cut by 7 bases, the J end by 3 bases, with 16 bases between. This CDR3 has 14 residues. The CDR3 region has the DNA TGCGCCAGCACCGCCACGGACCGGGACTACGAGCAGTACTTC. Its protein is CASTATDRDYEQYF.

At least ten counts were recorded for this clonotype. The chain combines TRBV6-2 or TRBV6-3 with TRBJ1-1; D gene ambiguous. The CDR3 length is 15 residues. From germline, CDR1 is MNHEY and CDR2 SVGEGT. Trimming pared 2 bases from V and 1 base from J, leaving 11 bases between. DNA of the CDR3: TGTGCCAGCAGTTACGCGGGGAGGCCGAACACTGAAGCTTTCTTT. It is translated as CASSYAGRPNTEAFF.

This clonotype came up a few times. The rearrangement uses TRBV25-1 and TRBJ1-2; D is undetermined. The CDR3 has 15 residues. With 2 bases removed from V and 0 bases from J, the gap between germline ends came to 10 bases. The germline CDR1 and CDR2 sequences are MGHDK and SYGVNS. Written as DNA, the CDR3 is TGTGCCAGCAGTGAAAGTTCGGCAGCTAACTATGGCTACACCTTC. It specifies CASSESSAANYGYTF.

Ten or more counts support this clonotype. The chain is built from TRBV29-1 and TRBJ2-5, with D perhaps TRBD2 (6 bases). V was trimmed by 0 bases and J by 2 bases, leaving 19 bases between them. Germline lookup yields CDR1 SQVTM and CDR2 ANQGSEA. CDR3 length equals 17 residues. CDR3 DNA: TGCAGCGTTGAAGATCTTTTGGACTATTATAGGCAAGAGACCCAGTACTTC. It yields the protein CSVEDLLDYYRQETQYF.

This clonotype was found many times. The chain recombines TRBV10-1 with TRBJ1-1; a possible D gene is TRBD1 (5 bases). V lost 2 bases to trimming and J lost 7 bases, with 17 bases between them. CDR1 and CDR2 from the germline V gene are WNHNN and SYGVQD (reference sequence). The CDR3 has 15 amino acids. CDR3 sequence (DNA): TGCGCCAGCAGTGAGCGAAGACCAGGGTGGGATGAAGCTTTCTTT. Translation: CASSERRPGWDEAFF.

There are a few counts of this clonotype. This chain links TRBV6-2 or TRBV6-3 with TRBJ2-3; 7 positions agree with TRBD1. Germline CDR1 reads MNHEY; CDR2 reads SVGEGT. Losses at the gene ends were 0 bases for V and 0 bases for J; bases not matched to a gene: 9. This CDR3 contains 18 residues. Here the CDR3 DNA reads TGTGCCAGCAGTTACTCGACAGCCGGACAGGAAAGCACAGATACGCAGTATTTT. Protein: CASSYSTAGQESTDTQYF.

In its sample, this clonotype was seen many times. In DNA form, the CDR3 reads TGTGCCAGCAGTAACACTGGATTGGGTAATGAAAAACTGTTTTTT. It encodes CASSNTGLGNEKLFF. The chain joins TRBV2 to TRBJ1-4; D gene ambiguous. Germline CDR1 SNHLY, CDR2 FYNNEI. The CDR3 runs 15 residues. The V end lost 5 bases, the J end lost 4 bases, and 14 bases lay between the germline ends.

This clonotype was seen repeatedly, ten times or more. The J gene is TRBJ2-1, the V gene TRBV5-1; no clear D. Germline V gene sequence: CDR1 SGHRS, CDR2 YFSETQ. V was clipped by 0 bases and J by 0 bases, with 7 bases between them. This CDR3 has 15 amino acids. The CDR3, as DNA: TGCGCCAGCAGCTTGGGCGGATACTCCTACAATGAGCAGTTCTTC. Amino acids: CASSLGGYSYNEQFF.

This clonotype showed up many times. The chain combines TRBV20-1 with TRBJ2-3, with unresolved D. Germline values: CDR1 DFQATT, CDR2 SNEGSKA (reference sequence). The CDR3 loop spans 11 amino acids. The ends were cut back, 6 bases at V and 10 bases at J, with 14 bases in the middle. CDR3 protein: CSASYGVAQYF. The CDR3 DNA reads as TGCAGTGCCAGTTATGGGGTCGCGCAGTATTTT.

This clonotype was detected ten times or more. The chain recombines TRBV30 with TRBJ2-5; D tentatively reads TRBD1 or TRBD2 (5 bases each). Trimming removed 3 bases from V and 5 bases from J, with 13 bases in between. Germline lookup yields CDR1 GTSNPN and CDR2 SVGIG (reference sequence). CDR3 length equals 13 residues. The CDR3 protein is CAWSVEGWETQYF. The CDR3, as DNA: TGTGCCTGGAGCGTAGAGGGGTGGGAGACCCAGTACTTC.

The CDR3 DNA sequence: TGCAGCGTTGAAGTAAGGGGCACGGGCGTTAGGACTGAAGCTTTCTTT. Encoded protein: CSVEVRGTGVRTEAFF. The genes are TRBV29-1 and TRBJ1-1, with a tentative D call TRBD1 (5 bases). This CDR3 is 16 amino acids long. The V end lost 1 base, the J end lost 5 bases, and 20 bases lay between the germline ends. CDR1 is SQVTM and CDR2 is ANQGSEA in the germline V gene.

This clonotype has at least ten counts. This rearrangement joins TRBV2 to TRBJ1-2, with D possibly being TRBD1 (5 bases). V was shortened by 11 bases and J by 3 bases, with 13 bases between the two germline ends. Germline assignment: CDR1 SNHLY and CDR2 FYNNEI. This CDR3 contains 12 residues. The CDR3 DNA reads as TGTGCCTGGACAAGGGGAGACTATGGCTACACCTTC. Translation gives CAWTRGDYGYTF.

This chain uses TRBV4-1 with TRBJ2-3; no clear D. Looked up from germline, CDR1 is MGHRA and CDR2 is YSYEKL. The germline V and J ends were trimmed by 2 bases and 4 bases, with 10 bases remaining between them. CDR3 length: 14 residues. Written as DNA, the CDR3 is TGCGCCAGCAGCCAATTCCTCAGCCCAGATACGCAGTATTTT. It translates to CASSQFLSPDTQYF.

This clonotype was counted between two and nine times. The chain couples TRBV29-1 to TRBJ2-5; no clear D gene. CDR1 is SQVTM and CDR2 is ANQGSEA in the germline V gene. The CDR3 loop spans 13 amino acids. V dropped 4 bases and J dropped 5 bases, with 14 bases sitting between them. The CDR3 DNA sequence: TGCAGCGTTGTGGGGAATGTATGGGAGACCCAGTACTTC. Translation gives CSVVGNVWETQYF.

This clonotype was observed many times. This sequence joins TRBV20-1 and TRBJ1-1; 8 bases agree with TRBD1. Germline-derived CDR1 and CDR2 are DFQATT and SNEGSKA (reference sequence). This CDR3 contains 15 residues. J gave up 0 bases and V 3 bases, and 6 bases lay outside the gene matches. The CDR3 DNA sequence: TGCAGTGCTAGTCCTCGGACAGGGATGAACACTGAAGCTTTCTTT. Its translation is CSASPRTGMNTEAFF.